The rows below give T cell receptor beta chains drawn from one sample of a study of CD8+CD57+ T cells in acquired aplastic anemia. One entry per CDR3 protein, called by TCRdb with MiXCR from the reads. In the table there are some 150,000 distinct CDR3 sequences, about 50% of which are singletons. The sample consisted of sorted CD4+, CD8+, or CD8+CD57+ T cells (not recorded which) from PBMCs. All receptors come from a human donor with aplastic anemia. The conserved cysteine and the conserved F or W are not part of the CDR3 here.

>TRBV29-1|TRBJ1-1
SVEEAAASGEAF
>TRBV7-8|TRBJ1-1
ASSSTGRDTEAF
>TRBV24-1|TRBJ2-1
ATSDLPSGSQNEQF
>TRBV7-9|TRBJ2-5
ASRDTLAGGQY
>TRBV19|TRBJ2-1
ASSIASGGADEQF
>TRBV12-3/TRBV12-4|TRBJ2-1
ASNPTGSSYNEQF
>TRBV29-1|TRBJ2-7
SVAGNEQY
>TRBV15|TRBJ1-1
ATSFGGSFEAF
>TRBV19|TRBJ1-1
ASSDGKEVTEAF
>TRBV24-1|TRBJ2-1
ATSDERGYEQF
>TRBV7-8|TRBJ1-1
ASSLGDEAF
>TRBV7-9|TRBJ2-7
AITGTDTYEQY
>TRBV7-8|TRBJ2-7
ASALLGGYEQY
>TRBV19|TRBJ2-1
ASSSQGGSYNEQF
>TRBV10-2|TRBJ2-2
ASSTGQGNIGELF
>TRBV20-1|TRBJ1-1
SARTLDRNTEAF
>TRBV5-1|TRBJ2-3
ASSLRDPTDTQY
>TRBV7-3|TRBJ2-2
ASSSQGASTGELF
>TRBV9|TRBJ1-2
ASSVGGKANYGYT
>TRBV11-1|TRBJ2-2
ASSFWGYHSGGANTGELF
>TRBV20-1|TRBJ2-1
SAPYLTGTSGDEQF
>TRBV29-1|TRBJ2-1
SVVGVRGGEEQF
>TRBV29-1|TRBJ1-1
SLRQGNEAF
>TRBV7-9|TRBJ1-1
ASSEGRIEAF
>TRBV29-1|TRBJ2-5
SVFRGETQY
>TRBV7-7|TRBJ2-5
ASSLQGGQETQY
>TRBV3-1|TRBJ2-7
ASSQDPSGATPPATYEQY
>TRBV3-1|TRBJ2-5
ASSQEGDRITQETQY
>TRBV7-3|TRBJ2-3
ASSLVAGGQRDTQY
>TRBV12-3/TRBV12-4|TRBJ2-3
ASSFYGGGGADTQY
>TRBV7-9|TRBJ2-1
ASSLATGSYNEQF
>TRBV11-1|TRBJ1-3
ASSLAGGGSGNTIY
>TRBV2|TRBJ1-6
ASSESSGNSPLH
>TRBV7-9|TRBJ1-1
ARGLGEAF
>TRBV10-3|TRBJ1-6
AATGDRGPSPLH
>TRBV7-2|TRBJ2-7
ASSLSSGYEQY
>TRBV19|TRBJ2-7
ASSIDGEGASSYEQY
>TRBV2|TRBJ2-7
ASRNSYEQY
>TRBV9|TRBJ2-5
ISSVARGYRQETQY
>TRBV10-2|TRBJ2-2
ASSGGRDTGELF